This T cell receptor (beta chain) was captured in a study of cytomegalovirus exposure and HLA in healthy donors. Both 60 Vbeta primers and 13 Jbeta primers went into the PCR. The assay was immunoSEQ multiplex PCR, and TCRdb's table has in-frame clones only and misses some. The table records around 150,000 clones, over 55% of them present only once. CDR3 length equals 16 residues. Germline lookup yields CDR1 MNHNY and CDR2 SVGAGI (reference sequence). V was trimmed by 0 bases and J by 0 bases, leaving 11 bases between them. The chain has TRBV6-6 and TRBJ1-2; perhaps TRBD1 as D (6 bases). Sample: PBMCs. This clonotype originated in a man in his forties in good health and CMV-seronegative. CDR3 protein: CASSYSRDISNYGYTF. CDR3 DNA sequence: TGTGCCAGCAGTTACTCGAGGGACATATCTAACTATGGCTACACCTTC.